The clone carrying this T cell receptor beta chain was found many times. TCRdb ran MiXCR on the reads and lists one entry per CDR3 protein. The repertoire consists of approximately 130,000 distinct CDR3 sequences, with almost 9% occurring once and the leading ten covering 10%. This CDR3 is built from 12 residues. CDR1 is MDHEN and CDR2 is SYDVKM in the germline V gene. V was trimmed by 3 bases and J by 1 base, leaving 3 bases between them. This entry belongs to a study of T cell repertoires in cytomegalovirus infection. Sequencing used PBMCs. This receptor was taken from a human donor in good health (CMV status not recorded). Some clones in this sample may be carry-over from other donors' samples. The chain has TRBV28 and TRBJ1-2, with unresolved D. The DNA of the CDR3 is TGTGCCAGCAGTTTCTTTAACTATGGCTACACCTTC. Protein sequence: CASSFFNYGYTF.